The following is a T cell receptor beta chain sequence with its context. The germline V gene has CDR1 LNHDA and CDR2 SQIVND (reference sequence). The CDR3 contains 15 residues. V lost 6 bases and J 8 bases, leaving 22 bases between the germline ends. The entry originates in a study of blood T cell repertoires in COVID-19. Study-wide background: COVID-19 samples collected from the United States, Italy and Spain covered acute and convalescent phases. T cells, B-cell-depleted T cells, or PBMCs provided the cDNA or gDNA that served as material.

Assay used: immunoSEQ multiplex PCR; TCRdb lists only in-frame clones, some missing. The sample has some 150,000 clones, over 80% seen once. The J gene is TRBJ1-2, the V gene TRBV19; TRBD1 might be the D (6 bases). The sequence came from a woman aged 55 to 70 who had recovered from COVID-19. The sample was peripheral blood. In DNA, the CDR3 is TGTGCCAGTAGGACTGCGGAAGGGGGAAGAGGAGGCTACACCTTC. This codes for CASRTAEGGRGGYTF. Supplemented by reference TRBV19 and TRBJ1-2, the full variable domain reads DGGITQSPKYLFRKEGQNVTLSCEQNLNHDAMYWYRQDPGQGLRLIYYSQIVNDFQKGDIAEGYSVSREKKESFPLTVTSAQKNPTAFYLCASRTAEGGRGGYTFGSGTRLTVV.